This TCR beta chain is drawn from a study of blood T cell repertoires in COVID-19. Study details: Acute-phase and convalescent COVID-19 samples originated in the United States, Italy and Spain. T cells, B-cell-depleted T cells, or PBMCs provided the cDNA or gDNA that served as material.

In the source study's methods: Amplification of reference gene primers was used by the study to estimate nucleated cell counts. Only in-frame clones appear in the TCRdb table, and some are missing; sequencing was by immunoSEQ multiplex PCR. V and J calls plus clone size are reproduced from that table; the DNA served to infer D and trimming. The repertoire holds around 230,000 clones, with roughly 83% as singletons. This clone came up once. This CDR3 region has 14 residues. CDR1 and CDR2 (germline): MNHEY, SMNVEV (reference sequence). V was pared by 6 bases and J by 0 bases, with 11 bases between. Sequencing used peripheral blood. This sequence originates from a middle-aged man with acute or convalescent COVID-19. The genes are TRBV27 and TRBJ1-1; no firm D call. The CDR3 nucleotides read TGTGCCAGCAGCCCAAGACTCATGAACACTGAAGCTTTCTTT. Translated: CASSPRLMNTEAFF.